This T cell receptor (beta chain) derives from a study of blood T cell repertoires in COVID-19. About the research overall: Donors in the United States, Italy and Spain gave samples during acute or convalescent COVID-19. Sample material is recorded as cDNA or gDNA derived from T cells, B-cell-depleted T cells, or PBMCs.

The sample holds a few counts of this clone. The germline V gene has CDR1 LNHDA and CDR2 SQIVND (reference sequence). There are 16 residues in the CDR3. Trimming cost V 7 bases and J 7 bases; bases outside gene matches: 16. In the study's own analysis: Estimates of nucleated cell counts were drawn from the amplification of reference gene primers. Produced via immunoSEQ multiplex PCR; TCRdb's table is partial and in-frame only. For V, J and clone size, that table is used; D and trimming come from the DNA. The table has approximately 97,000 clones, 78% seen once; the top ten hold about 9%. The V call is TRBV19, the J call TRBJ1-5; 7 positions agree with TRBD1. Sequencing used peripheral blood. This TCR derives from a man aged 55 to 70 with active or convalescent COVID-19. The CDR3 bases are TGTGCCAGTACCCTTGTGAGACAGGGAAGGAAACAGCCCCAGCATTTT. Protein: CASTLVRQGRKQPQHF.